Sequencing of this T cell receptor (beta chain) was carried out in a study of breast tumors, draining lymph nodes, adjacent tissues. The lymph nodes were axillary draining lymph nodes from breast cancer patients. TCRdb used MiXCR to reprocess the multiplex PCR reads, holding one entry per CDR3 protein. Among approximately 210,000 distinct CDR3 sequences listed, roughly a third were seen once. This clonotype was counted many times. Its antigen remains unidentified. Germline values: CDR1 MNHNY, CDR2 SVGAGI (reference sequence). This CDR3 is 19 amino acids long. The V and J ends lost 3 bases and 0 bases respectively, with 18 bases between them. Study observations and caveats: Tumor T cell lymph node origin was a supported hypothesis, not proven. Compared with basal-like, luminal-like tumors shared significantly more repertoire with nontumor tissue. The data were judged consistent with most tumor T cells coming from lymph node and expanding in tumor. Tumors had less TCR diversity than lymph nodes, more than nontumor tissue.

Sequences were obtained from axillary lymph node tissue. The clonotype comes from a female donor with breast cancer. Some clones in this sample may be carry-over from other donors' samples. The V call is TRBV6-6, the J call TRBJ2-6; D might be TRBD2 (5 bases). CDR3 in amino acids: CASSYLARLGSSGANVLTF. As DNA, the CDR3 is TGTGCCAGCAGTTATCTCGCAAGGTTGGGGAGCTCTGGGGCCAACGTCCTGACTTTC.